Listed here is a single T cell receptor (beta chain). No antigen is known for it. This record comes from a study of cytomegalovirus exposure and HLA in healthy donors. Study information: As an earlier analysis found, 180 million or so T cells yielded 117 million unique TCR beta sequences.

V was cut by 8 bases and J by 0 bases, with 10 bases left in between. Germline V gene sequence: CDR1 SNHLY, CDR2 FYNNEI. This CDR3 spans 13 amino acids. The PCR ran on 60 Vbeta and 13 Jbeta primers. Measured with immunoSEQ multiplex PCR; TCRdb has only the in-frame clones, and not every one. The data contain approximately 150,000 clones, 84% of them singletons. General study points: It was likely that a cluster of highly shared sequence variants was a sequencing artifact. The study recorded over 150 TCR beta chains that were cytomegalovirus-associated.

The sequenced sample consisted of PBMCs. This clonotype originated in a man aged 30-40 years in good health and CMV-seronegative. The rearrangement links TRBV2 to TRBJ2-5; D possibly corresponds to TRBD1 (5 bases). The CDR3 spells CASGAEYQETQYF. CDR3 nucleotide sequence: TGTGCCAGCGGGGCAGAGTACCAAGAGACCCAGTACTTC.